The rows below give T cell receptor beta chains drawn from one sample of a study of T cell changes during pregnancy in multiple sclerosis. Sequencing was performed with immunoSEQ multiplex PCR; in TCRdb, only in-frame clones are kept and a portion is missing. The sample lists more than 15,000 clones, 88% occurring once. Here the sequenced sample was CD8+ T cells from peripheral blood mononuclear cells, taken after pregnancy. The receptors originated from a female donor in good health, enrolled as a control in a pregnancy study. Each CDR3 is given with its conserved first and last residue. The D gene is left open where the match is weak. A clone size is listed for some rows: how often the clone was seen (once, few, many), or a class if it is expanded.

D: TRBD2; size: .; J: TRBJ2-7; V: TRBV4-1; CDR3: CASSQDDSGSIYEQYF; DNA: TGCGCCAGCAGCCAAGATGATAGCGGGAGTATTTACGAGCAGTACTTC
D: .; size: .; J: TRBJ2-7; V: TRBV4-1; CDR3: CASREEGGYEQYF; DNA: TGCGCCAGCAGGGAGGAAGGGGGATACGAGCAGTACTTC
D: .; size: .; J: TRBJ2-1; V: TRBV5-6; CDR3: CASSLAYNEQFF; DNA: TGTGCCAGCAGCTTGGCATACAATGAGCAGTTCTTC
D: .; size: .; J: TRBJ1-3; V: TRBV19; CDR3: CASSAPRTLGNTIYF; DNA: TGTGCCAGTAGTGCCCCTCGGACACTTGGAAACACCATATATTTT
D: TRBD1; size: .; J: TRBJ2-7; V: TRBV29-1; CDR3: CSVPGTGNNEQYF; DNA: TGCAGCGTTCCCGGGACAGGGAACAACGAGCAGTACTTC
D: .; size: .; J: TRBJ2-5; V: TRBV7-2; CDR3: CASSLADWGVVTQYF; DNA: TGTGCCAGCAGCTTAGCGGACTGGGGGGTCGTGACCCAGTACTTC
D: TRBD1; size: .; J: TRBJ2-1; V: TRBV7-6; CDR3: CASSLPDRGSYNEQFF; DNA: TGTGCCAGCAGCTTGCCTGACAGGGGTTCCTACAATGAGCAGTTCTTC
D: .; size: few; J: TRBJ1-6; V: TRBV6-1; CDR3: CASSAGGDSASPLHF; DNA: TGTGCCAGCAGCGCGGGGGGGGACTCAGCTTCACCCCTCCACTTT
D: TRBD2; size: once; J: TRBJ2-5; V: TRBV7-9; CDR3: CASSPRLAGAPGETQYF; DNA: TGTGCCAGCAGCCCCCGACTAGCGGGGGCCCCCGGGGAGACCCAGTACTTC
D: .; size: .; J: TRBJ2-7; V: TRBV20-1; CDR3: CSARGAEQYF; DNA: TGCAGTGCCCGGGGGGCCGAGCAGTACTTC
D: TRBD2; size: .; J: TRBJ2-7; V: TRBV11-2; CDR3: CASSLVSGGSYEQYF; DNA: TGTGCCAGCAGCTTAGTTAGCGGGGGGTCCTACGAGCAGTACTTC
D: .; size: .; J: TRBJ1-1; V: TRBV7-9; CDR3: CASSLGSGGLGTEAFF; DNA: TGTGCCAGCAGCTTAGGGTCGGGGGGGCTTGGGACTGAAGCTTTCTTT
D: TRBD2; size: once; J: TRBJ2-5; V: TRBV7-2; CDR3: CASSLALGLAGETQYF; DNA: TGTGCCAGCAGCTTAGCGTTGGGACTAGCGGGAGAGACCCAGTACTTC
D: TRBD2; size: .; J: TRBJ2-1; V: TRBV19; CDR3: CASSLSSGEYNEQFF; DNA: TGTGCCAGTAGTCTTTCTAGCGGGGAATACAATGAGCAGTTCTTC
D: TRBD2; size: once; J: TRBJ2-1; V: TRBV10-3; CDR3: CAISETSGGAVYNEQFF; DNA: TGTGCCATCAGTGAGACTAGCGGGGGGGCTGTGTACAATGAGCAGTTCTTC
D: .; size: .; J: TRBJ2-3; V: TRBV19; CDR3: CASSARRRLLEDTQYF; DNA: TGTGCCAGTAGTGCCCGACGGAGGCTCCTGGAAGATACGCAGTATTTT
D: TRBD1; size: .; J: TRBJ1-2; V: TRBV18; CDR3: CASSPSDGTGYGYTF; DNA: TGTGCCAGCTCGCCCAGTGACGGGACAGGATATGGCTACACCTTC
D: .; size: .; J: TRBJ2-6; V: TRBV28; CDR3: CASSFPRTGANVLTF; DNA: TGTGCCAGCAGTTTCCCCAGGACTGGGGCCAACGTCCTGACTTTC
D: TRBD1; size: .; J: TRBJ1-2; V: TRBV9; CDR3: CASRDRVRGYTF; DNA: TGTGCCAGCAGAGACAGGGTTAGGGGCTACACCTTC
D: TRBD2; size: .; J: TRBJ2-3; V: TRBV6-1; CDR3: CASSDEAGTSLITDTQYF; DNA: TGTGCCAGCAGTGATGAGGCCGGGACTAGCTTAATAACAGATACGCAGTATTTT
D: TRBD2; size: .; J: TRBJ2-1; V: TRBV7-9; CDR3: CASSFASGATYNEQFF; DNA: TGTGCCAGCAGCTTCGCTAGCGGGGCGACCTACAATGAGCAGTTCTTC
D: TRBD1; size: .; J: TRBJ2-7; V: TRBV7-2; CDR3: CASSRLGTGSYEQYF; DNA: TGTGCCAGCAGCCGCCTTGGGACAGGATCGTACGAGCAGTACTTC
D: .; size: .; J: TRBJ1-1; V: TRBV6-5; CDR3: CASSSLLMTGNTEAFF; DNA: TGTGCCAGCAGTTCCCTCCTTATGACGGGGAACACTGAAGCTTTCTTT
D: .; size: .; J: TRBJ2-5; V: TRBV6-5; CDR3: CASSYSSGTQYF; DNA: TGTGCCAGCAGTTACAGCTCCGGGACCCAGTACTTC
D: .; size: .; J: TRBJ1-1; V: TRBV9; CDR3: CASSSQRTANTEAFF; DNA: TGTGCCAGCAGCTCTCAAAGGACAGCGAACACTGAAGCTTTCTTT
D: TRBD2; size: .; J: TRBJ2-7; V: TRBV7-6; CDR3: CASSRSGSSYEQYF; DNA: TGTGCCAGCAGCCGGAGCGGGAGCTCCTACGAGCAGTACTTC
D: TRBD2; size: .; J: TRBJ2-1; V: TRBV4-1; CDR3: CATGTSNNEQFF; DNA: TGCGCCACCGGGACTAGCAACAATGAGCAGTTCTTC
D: .; size: .; J: TRBJ2-6; V: TRBV29-1; CDR3: CSVEDYGNSGANVLTF; DNA: TGCAGCGTTGAAGATTACGGTAACTCTGGGGCCAACGTCCTGACTTTC
D: .; size: once; J: TRBJ2-1; V: TRBV27; CDR3: CASSSQGNEQFF; DNA: TGTGCCAGCAGTTCTCAGGGCAATGAGCAGTTCTTC
D: .; size: .; J: TRBJ1-4; V: TRBV6-5; CDR3: CASSTLGTNEKLFF; DNA: TGTGCCAGCAGTACCCTCGGGACTAATGAAAAACTGTTTTTT